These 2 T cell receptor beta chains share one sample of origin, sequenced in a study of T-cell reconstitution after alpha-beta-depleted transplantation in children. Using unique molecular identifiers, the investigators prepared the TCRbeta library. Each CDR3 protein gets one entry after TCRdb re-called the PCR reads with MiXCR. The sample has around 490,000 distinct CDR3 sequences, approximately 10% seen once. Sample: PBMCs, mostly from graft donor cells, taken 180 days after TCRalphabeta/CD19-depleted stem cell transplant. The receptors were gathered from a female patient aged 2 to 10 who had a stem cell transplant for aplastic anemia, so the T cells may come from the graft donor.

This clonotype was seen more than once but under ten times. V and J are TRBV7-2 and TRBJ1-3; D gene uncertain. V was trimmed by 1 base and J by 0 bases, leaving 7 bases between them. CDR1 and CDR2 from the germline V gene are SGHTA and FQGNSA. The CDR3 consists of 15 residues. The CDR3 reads CASSLEHHSGNTIYF. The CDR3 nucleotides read TGTGCCAGCAGCTTAGAACACCACTCTGGAAACACCATATATTTT.

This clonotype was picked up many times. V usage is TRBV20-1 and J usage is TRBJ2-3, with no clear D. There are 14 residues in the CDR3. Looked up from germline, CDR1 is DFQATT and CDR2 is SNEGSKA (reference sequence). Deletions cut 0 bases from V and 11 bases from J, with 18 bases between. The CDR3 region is CSARDFTTPYVQYF. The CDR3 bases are TGCAGTGCTAGAGATTTCACTACTCCCTATGTGCAGTATTTT.